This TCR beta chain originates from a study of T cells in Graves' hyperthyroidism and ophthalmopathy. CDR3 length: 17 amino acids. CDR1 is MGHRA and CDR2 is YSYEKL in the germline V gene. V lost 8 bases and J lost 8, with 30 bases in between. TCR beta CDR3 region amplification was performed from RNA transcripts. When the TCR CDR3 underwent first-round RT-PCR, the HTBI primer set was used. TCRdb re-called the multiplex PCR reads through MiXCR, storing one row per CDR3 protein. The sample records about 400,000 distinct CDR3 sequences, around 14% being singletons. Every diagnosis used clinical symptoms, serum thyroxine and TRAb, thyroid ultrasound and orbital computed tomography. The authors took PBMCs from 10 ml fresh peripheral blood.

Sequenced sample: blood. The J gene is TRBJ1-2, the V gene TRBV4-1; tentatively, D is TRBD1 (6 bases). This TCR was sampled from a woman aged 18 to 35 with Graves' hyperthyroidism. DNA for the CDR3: TGCGCCAGCCTCCTAGACCTGGGAAGGGGGGCAACAGGCGGCTACACCTTC. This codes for CASLLDLGRGATGGYTF.